The rows below give T cell receptor beta chains drawn from one sample of a study of shared clonotypes between healthy human individuals. Profiling relied on immunoSEQ multiplex PCR, and the TCRdb table lists in-frame clones only, not all of them. The table shows hundreds of thousands of clones, with 72% occurring only once. The sample consisted of memory CD4+ T cells sorted from blood. These receptors originate from a woman in her twenties or thirties in good health. CDR3s leave out the opening cysteine and the closing phenylalanine or tryptophan.

v_gene	j_gene	CDR3aa
TRBV2	TRBJ2-7	ATSEGPYEQY
TRBV9	TRBJ2-1	ASSVELVSYNEQF
TRBV7-2	TRBJ2-7	ASSSSAGGSSYEQY
TRBV9	TRBJ2-2	ASSVGLANTGELF
TRBV10-1	TRBJ2-5	ASVTLETSGQETQY
TRBV28	TRBJ1-1	ASSKTGYWNTEAF
TRBV2	TRBJ2-2	ASSAQGLNTGELF
TRBV27	TRBJ2-7	ASSLVAGVLAEQY
TRBV27	TRBJ1-1	ASSLKVGTMNTEAF
TRBV2	TRBJ1-5	ASSKDTLNQPQH
TRBV5-1	TRBJ1-1	ASRGNDRGNTEAF
TRBV5-4	TRBJ2-7	ASSFGEGSAYEQY
TRBV6-5	TRBJ1-5	ASSYTGGAQPQH
TRBV10-3	TRBJ2-7	AISGADRGGYEQY
TRBV6-6	TRBJ2-7	ASSTSGRGSHEQY
TRBV29-1	TRBJ2-7	SVKKGGELVRSYEQY
TRBV18	TRBJ2-3	ASSPDPSTDTQY
TRBV2	TRBJ2-2	ASSGFATGGRTGELF
TRBV14	TRBJ1-5	ASSQEAGGNQPQH
TRBV2	TRBJ1-1	ASRVEGNTEAF
TRBV5-1	TRBJ2-1	ASSPGVAGGRAYNEQF
TRBV4-1	TRBJ2-7	ASSQGPRAISYEQY
TRBV27	TRBJ1-2	ASSSSLAGNYGYT
TRBV25-1	TRBJ1-2	ASSDSNRVGYT
TRBV28	TRBJ1-5	ASSPGDGGIRPQH
TRBV7-9	TRBJ2-2	ASSPPGDTGELF
TRBV5-1	TRBJ1-1	ASSLGLGSGSEAF
TRBV28	TRBJ2-3	ASKLAGTTDTQY
TRBV2	TRBJ2-1	ASSPGTSLYNEQF
TRBV7-9	TRBJ2-7	ASSLAGAGGYEQY
TRBV29-1	TRBJ2-1	SVDTSGSGHEQF
TRBV28	TRBJ1-3	ASSSQGTYSGNTIY
TRBV18	TRBJ2-2	ASSPRQGYTGELF
TRBV7-2	TRBJ2-5	ASSLAGGGETQY
TRBV5-1	TRBJ2-6	ASSLAGTSLGANVLT
TRBV7-9	TRBJ1-2	ASSLKEGVYGYT
TRBV5-1	TRBJ2-1	ASSTGLAGAGGEQF
TRBV5-4	TRBJ1-1	AGMGQPAANTEAF
TRBV4-1	TRBJ2-1	ASSAEVAGVKSHEQF
TRBV7-2	TRBJ1-3	ASSLASPSGNTIY
TRBV10-1	TRBJ2-7	ASSEGLASYEQY
TRBV10-3	TRBJ2-5	AISDKRGASGREETQY
TRBV5-4	TRBJ2-3	ASSWDTDTQY
TRBV29-1	TRBJ1-2	STEGLDGGYT
TRBV7-9	TRBJ2-2	ASSTQGGSAGELF
TRBV6-5	TRBJ1-5	ASSRAGSNQPQH
TRBV9	TRBJ2-4	ASSEASAGFQY
TRBV6-5	TRBJ2-1	ASSSRDPWSFGEQF
TRBV2	TRBJ2-3	ASSPGGGDTQY
TRBV5-3	TRBJ2-7	ARSPTSRGQAATEQY
TRBV18	TRBJ1-1	ASSPPSVASTEAF
TRBV27	TRBJ1-2	ASSFSGYGYT
TRBV7-4	TRBJ1-5	ASSFTTRNEGNQPQH
TRBV7-3	TRBJ1-1	ASSGQGPPTTEAF
TRBV7-3	TRBJ2-7	ASSFIFTSTGTKVFYEQY
TRBV25-1	TRBJ2-1	ASSRTSNFNEQF
TRBV6-6	TRBJ2-7	ASSWGTPSYEQY
TRBV27	TRBJ2-7	ASSSSWVGSGSGEQY
TRBV6-5	TRBJ2-3	ASSYSAYYTDTQY
TRBV30	TRBJ2-5	AWRLAGGPKTQY